Below are 27 T cell receptor beta chains sequenced from a single sample in a study of cytomegalovirus exposure and HLA in healthy donors. Vbeta (60) and Jbeta (13) primers were used in the PCR. Sequencing used immunoSEQ multiplex PCR; TCRdb keeps in-frame clones, though not all of them. The data show about 130,000 clones, with roughly 78% seen just once and around 8.9% held by the top ten. Sequencing was done on a sample of PBMCs. These receptors were obtained from a man in his thirties or forties in good health and CMV-seropositive.

V usage is TRBV5-1 and J usage is TRBJ2-2; the D gene is possibly TRBD2 (6 bases). CDR1 and CDR2 from the germline V gene are SGHRS and YFSETQ. Trimming took off 7 bases at V and 0 bases at J, with 13 bases between the two ends. The CDR3 length is 15 residues. The CDR3 reads CASRPRGSNTGELFF. CDR3 in DNA: TGCGCCAGCCGCCCCCGGGGGTCGAACACCGGGGAGCTGTTTTTT. Full variable domain (outside the CDR3, taken from reference TRBV5-1 and TRBJ2-2): KAGVTQTPRYLIKTRGQQVTLSCSPISGHRSVSWYQQTPGQGLQFLFEYFSETQRNKGNFPGRFSGRQFSNSRSEMNVSTLELGDSALYLCASRPRGSNTGELFFGEGSRLTVL.

The chain has TRBV11-2 and TRBJ1-4; D uncertain. The CDR3 is 11 residues long. Germline V gene sequence: CDR1 SGHAT, CDR2 FQNNGV. V was clipped by 4 bases and J by 7 bases, with 4 bases between them. The CDR3 spells CASSYSEKLFF. In DNA, the CDR3 is TGTGCCAGCAGCTATAGTGAAAAACTGTTTTTT.

The rearrangement links TRBV7-9 to TRBJ2-7; perhaps TRBD2 as D (5 bases). There are 14 residues in the CDR3. CDR1 SEHNR and CDR2 FQNEAQ come from the germline V gene (reference sequence). V was trimmed by 1 base and J by 5 bases, leaving 12 bases between them. As DNA, the CDR3 is TGTGCCAGCAGCTTAGAGTCCGGGATCGACGAGCAGTACTTC. It encodes CASSLESGIDEQYF. Supplemented by reference TRBV7-9 and TRBJ2-7, the full variable domain reads DTGVSQNPRHKITKRGQNVTFRCDPISEHNRLYWYRQTLGQGPEFLTYFQNEAQLEKSRLLSDRFSAERPKGSFSTLEIQRTEQGDSAMYLCASSLESGIDEQYFGPGTRLTVT.

The chain uses TRBV4-1 and TRBJ1-5, with a tentative D call TRBD1 (5 bases). Germline CDR1 reads MGHRA; CDR2 reads YSYEKL. The CDR3 contains 14 residues. Trimming shortened V by 5 bases and J by 7 bases, and 15 bases separated the two germline ends. The CDR3 sequence: CASSLGEGAQPQHF. Here the CDR3 DNA reads TGCGCCAGCAGCTTAGGGGAGGGTGCCCAGCCCCAGCATTTT.

The J gene is TRBJ2-1, the V gene TRBV14; 8 bases fit TRBD2. Per germline, CDR1 SGHDN and CDR2 FVKESK. Losses at the gene ends were 4 bases for V and 11 bases for J; bases not matched to a gene: 7. This CDR3 is built from 13 residues. Here the CDR3 DNA reads TGTGCCAGCAGCCTTGGACTAGCTCTCAAGCAGTTCTTC. It yields the protein CASSLGLALKQFF. Complete variable domain (other parts from reference TRBV14 and TRBJ2-1): EAGVTQFPSHSVIEKGQTVTLRCDPISGHDNLYWYRRVMGKEIKFLLHFVKESKQDESGMPNNRFLAERTGGTYSTLKVQPAELEDSGVYFCASSLGLALKQFFGPGTRLTVL.

This chain connects TRBV14 to TRBJ1-4; tentative D call: TRBD1 (6 bases). Germline values: CDR1 SGHDN, CDR2 FVKESK. V was cut by 4 bases and J by 0 bases, with 12 bases left in between. The CDR3 is made up of 16 amino acids. This CDR3 is CASSLSGQPTNEKLFF. CDR3 coding DNA: TGTGCCAGCAGCCTTTCAGGACAGCCAACTAATGAAAAACTGTTTTTT.

This clone has more than one count but fewer than ten. The chain combines TRBV19 with TRBJ1-1, with a tentative D call TRBD1 (6 bases). Germline lookup yields CDR1 LNHDA and CDR2 SQIVND (reference sequence). V was cut by 9 bases and J by 4 bases, with 24 bases left in between. The CDR3 length is 16 residues. CDR3: CASPETTGHWATEAFF. The CDR3 nucleotides read TGTGCCAGCCCAGAGACTACGGGACACTGGGCCACTGAAGCTTTCTTT.

The chain joins TRBV19 to TRBJ1-5; unclear D gene. V was shortened by 8 bases and J by 1 base, with 12 bases between the two germline ends. Germline CDR1 reads LNHDA; CDR2 reads SQIVND (reference sequence). The CDR3 has 14 residues. CDR3: CASALRPSNQPQHF. CDR3 nucleotide sequence: TGTGCCAGTGCCCTGAGGCCCAGCAATCAGCCCCAGCATTTT.

Relative to its sample, this clone is medium-sized. This rearrangement joins TRBV7-2 to TRBJ1-2; 7 nucleotides agree with TRBD1. CDR1 SGHTA and CDR2 FQGNSA come from the germline V gene. V gave up 0 bases and J gave up 7 bases; unmatched junction bases: 11. This CDR3 comprises 16 residues. The DNA for the CDR3 is TGTGCCAGCAGCTTAGCGAGGCGACAGGGAGGTGGTGGCTACACCTTC. This encodes CASSLARRQGGGGYTF.

The CDR3 DNA reads as TGTGCCAGCAGTCGGACAGGATTCCCCAATATTAACTATGGCTACACCTTC. Its translation is CASSRTGFPNINYGYTF. This sequence joins TRBV2 and TRBJ1-2, with 7 positions matching TRBD1. V lost 5 bases to trimming and J lost 1 base; unmatched junction nucleotides: 13. The CDR3 is 17 amino acids. The germline V gene has CDR1 SNHLY and CDR2 FYNNEI.

In its sample, this clone was seen a few times. The V gene is TRBV4-1, the J gene TRBJ2-7, with a possible D match to TRBD1 (5 bases). Germline V CDR1 and CDR2: MGHRA, YSYEKL. The CDR3 spans 13 residues. Trimming shortened V by 3 bases and J by 4 bases, and 10 bases separated the two germline ends. Here the CDR3 DNA reads TGCGCCAGCAGCCAGACCCAGGGTTACGAGCAGTACTTC. This gives the protein CASSQTQGYEQYF.

The J gene is TRBJ1-5, the V gene TRBV6-4; D may be TRBD1 (5 bases). The CDR3 has 14 amino acids. Germline V gene data show CDR1 as MRHNA and CDR2 as SNTAGT. V was trimmed by 5 bases and J by 5 bases, leaving 13 bases between them. This CDR3 is CASSRSWGYQPQHF. CDR3 DNA sequence: TGTGCCAGCAGTCGCTCCTGGGGCTATCAGCCCCAGCATTTT.

The chain is built from TRBV19 and TRBJ1-2; 9 positions match TRBD1. V lost 4 bases to trimming and J lost 3 bases; unmatched junction nucleotides: 9. The CDR3 runs to 16 residues. CDR1 and CDR2 from the germline V gene are LNHDA and SQIVND (reference sequence). The CDR3 spells CASSTPTGGVDYGYTF. For the CDR3, the DNA is TGTGCCAGTAGTACACCTACAGGGGGCGTCGACTATGGCTACACCTTC.

V and J are TRBV9 and TRBJ2-5; tentative D call: TRBD2 (5 bases). Trimming stripped 7 bases from V and 4 bases from J, with 17 bases between. Germline-derived CDR1 and CDR2 are SGDLS and YYNGEE. The CDR3 has 14 amino acids. Written as DNA, the CDR3 is TGTGCCAGCTCCCCCAGAGGGTGGATAGAGACCCAGTACTTC. Protein: CASSPRGWIETQYF.

V gene TRBV6-5 combines with J gene TRBJ1-2, with 7 positions matching TRBD1. CDR3 size: 14 residues. The germline V gene has CDR1 MNHEY and CDR2 SVGAGI. The V gene end was trimmed by 5 bases and the J gene end by 0 bases; junction bases not matched to a gene: 3. CDR3 sequence: CASSRQGPNYGYTF. CDR3 bases: TGTGCCAGCAGTCGACAGGGCCCTAACTATGGCTACACCTTC.

The rearrangement joins TRBV6-1 to TRBJ1-5; possibly TRBD1 for D (5 bases). This CDR3 has 16 amino acids. The V and J ends lost 0 bases and 7 bases respectively, with 16 bases between them. Per germline, CDR1 MNHNS and CDR2 SASEGT. The CDR3 sequence: CASSEARRTGIQPQHF. The CDR3 DNA is TGTGCCAGCAGTGAAGCGCGAAGAACAGGAATCCAGCCCCAGCATTTT.

The rearrangement joins TRBV10-3 to TRBJ2-2, with 12 nucleotides matching TRBD2. After removal of 3 bases from V and 7 bases from J, the junction contained 3 bases not matched to a gene. The CDR3 has 15 residues. In germline, CDR1 is ENHRY, CDR2 SYGVKD. The CDR3 reads CAISDRLAGDGELFF. DNA for the CDR3: TGTGCCATCAGTGACCGACTAGCGGGGGACGGGGAGCTGTTTTTT.

This clone has just a few counts. The V call is TRBV7-8, the J call TRBJ2-4, with D tentatively TRBD2 (6 bases). CDR1 and CDR2 from the germline V gene are SGHVS and FQNEAQ. The CDR3 contains 16 residues. With 3 bases removed from V and 6 bases from J, the gap between germline ends came to 18 bases. The CDR3 is CASSFRPAGSANIQYF. The CDR3 region has the DNA TGTGCCAGCAGCTTCCGTCCCGCGGGGTCGGCAAACATTCAGTACTTC. The full variable domain, completed using reference TRBV7-8 and TRBJ2-4, is GAGVSQSPRYKVAKRGQDVALRCDPISGHVSLFWYQQALGQGPEFLTYFQNEAQLDKSGLPSDRFFAERPEGSVSTLKIQRTQQEDSAVYLCASSFRPAGSANIQYFGAGTRLSVL.

The gene calls are TRBV6-6 and TRBJ1-2, with 7 bases identical to TRBD1. The trim removed 0 bases at V and 7 bases at J, leaving 8 bases unmatched. There are 15 residues in the CDR3. CDR1 MNHNY and CDR2 SVGAGI come from the germline V gene (reference sequence). The CDR3 sequence: CASSYSETGASGYTF. DNA for the CDR3: TGTGCCAGCAGTTACTCCGAAACAGGGGCTAGTGGCTACACCTTC.

The rearrangement uses TRBV6-4 and TRBJ1-1; possibly TRBD1 for D (5 bases). The CDR3 sequence is 16 residues long. The V and J ends lost 3 bases and 3 bases respectively, with 17 bases between them. The V gene's germline CDR1 is MRHNA and CDR2 SNTAGT. CDR3 nucleotide sequence: TGTGCCAGCAGTGAGCGGGCCGGGGGGGTCGACACTGAAGCTTTCTTT. Translation gives CASSERAGGVDTEAFF.

The genes are TRBV11-3 and TRBJ2-1; D gene unclear. V lost 1 base and J 9 bases, leaving 7 bases between the germline ends. Germline V lookup: CDR1 SGHNT, CDR2 YENEEA. The CDR3 length is 12 residues. CDR3 amino acids: CASSLVRGEQFF. For the CDR3, the DNA is TGTGCCAGCAGCTTAGTGAGAGGTGAGCAGTTCTTC.

This clone came up a few times. This chain connects TRBV9 to TRBJ1-2; 7 positions agree with TRBD1. The CDR3 is 15 amino acids. V lost 0 bases, J lost 4 bases, and 6 bases stayed unmatched. CDR1 and CDR2 (germline): SGDLS, YYNGEE. The CDR3 spells CASSVVKGAGYGYTF. The CDR3 DNA sequence: TGTGCCAGCAGCGTAGTCAAGGGGGCGGGCTATGGCTACACCTTC.

This chain uses TRBV7-3 with TRBJ1-6; D is unclear. The V gene's germline CDR1 is SGHTA and CDR2 FQGTGA. Trimming removed 1 base at V and 10 bases at J, with 8 bases between. The length of the CDR3 is 13 residues. The CDR3 nucleotides read TGTGCCAGCAGCTTAAGCACAAACTCACCCCTCCACTTT. Translated: CASSLSTNSPLHF.

V and J are TRBV11-3 and TRBJ2-1; 15 positions agree with TRBD2. Trimming removed 4 bases from V and 9 bases from J; junction bases left unmatched: 4. Germline loops: CDR1 SGHNT, CDR2 YENEEA. CDR3 length: 15 residues. The CDR3 spells CASSWTSGGAGEQFF. In DNA form, the CDR3 reads TGTGCCAGCAGCTGGACTAGCGGGGGGGCCGGTGAGCAGTTCTTC.

CDR3 bases: TGTGCCAGCAGCTTAGGACAGTTTAGCAATCAGCCCCAGCATTTT. This gives the protein CASSLGQFSNQPQHF. The chain recombines TRBV13 with TRBJ1-5; D is uncertain. The V gene lost 0 bases and the J gene lost 0 bases, with 6 bases spanning the gap. Germline CDR1 reads PRHDT; CDR2 reads FYEKMQ (reference sequence). This CDR3 spans 15 amino acids.

The chain combines TRBV19 with TRBJ1-3, with 7 positions matching TRBD1. The CDR3 spans 16 residues. Per the germline V gene, CDR1 is LNHDA and CDR2 is SQIVND (reference sequence). The V segment lost 6 bases and the J segment 0 bases; nucleotides outside the gene matches: 8. CDR3 region: CASSRDRISSGNTIYF. The CDR3 DNA is TGTGCCAGTAGCCGGGACAGAATTTCCTCTGGAAACACCATATATTTT.

The chain joins TRBV27 to TRBJ1-3; unclear D gene. The CDR3 is made up of 18 amino acids. Trimming left V 3 bases short and J 0 bases short, with 18 bases between. Looked up from germline, CDR1 is MNHEY and CDR2 is SMNVEV (reference sequence). The CDR3 DNA reads TGTGCCAGCAGTTTGGTCCCCGTGTCGTTGAGCTCTGGAAACACCATATATTTT. It specifies CASSLVPVSLSSGNTIYF.